This entry concerns a single TCR beta chain. Its antigen is not identified. Trimming removed 0 bases from V and 4 bases from J, with 10 bases in between. Germline CDR1 reads GTSNPN; CDR2 reads SVGIG (reference sequence). The CDR3 sequence is 13 residues long. The data were taken from a study of shared clonotypes between healthy human individuals. Study results and caveats: Relative to their counterparts shared across all four donors, non-shared clonotypes exhibited diminished generation probabilities. For naive CD4 cells, roughly 5% of clonotypes were shared across four donors.

Some clones are missing from TCRdb's copy, which holds only in-frame ones; the method was immunoSEQ multiplex PCR. This table has roughly 2 million clones, 95% appearing once. This chain uses TRBV30 with TRBJ2-7, with D uncertain. The receptor was isolated from a man aged 18 to 29 in good health. Source material: naive CD4+ T cells sorted from blood. This sample's subset: CD45RA+ positively selected. The CDR3 sequence is CAWSVHSPYEQYF. In nucleotides, the CDR3 is TGTGCCTGGAGTGTACACAGCCCATACGAGCAGTACTTC.